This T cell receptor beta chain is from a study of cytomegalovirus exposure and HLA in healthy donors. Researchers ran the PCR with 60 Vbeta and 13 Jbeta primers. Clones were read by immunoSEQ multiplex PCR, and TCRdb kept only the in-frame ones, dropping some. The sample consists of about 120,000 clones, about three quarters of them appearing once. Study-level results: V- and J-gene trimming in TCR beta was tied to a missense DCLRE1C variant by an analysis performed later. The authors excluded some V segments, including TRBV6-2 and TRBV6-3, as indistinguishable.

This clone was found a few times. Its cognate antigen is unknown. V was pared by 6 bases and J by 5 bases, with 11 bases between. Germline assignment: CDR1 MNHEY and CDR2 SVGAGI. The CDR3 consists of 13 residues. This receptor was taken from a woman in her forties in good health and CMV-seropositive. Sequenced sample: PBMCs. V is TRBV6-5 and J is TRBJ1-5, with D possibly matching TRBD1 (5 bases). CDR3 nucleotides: TGTGCCAGCAGCTCGGGGGGGGATCAGCCCCAGCATTTT. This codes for CASSSGGDQPQHF.